These T cell receptor beta chains were read from a single sample in a study of cytomegalovirus exposure and HLA in healthy donors. Profiled with immunoSEQ multiplex PCR; TCRdb holds only in-frame clones, not every one. Altogether 160,000 or so clones are present, approximately 90% being singletons, with the ten largest covering 0.85% to 1%. The source material was PBMCs. These receptors originate from a woman in her twenties or thirties in good health and CMV-seronegative. The CDR3 runs from the conserved cysteine through the conserved F or W.

>TRBJ1-4|TRBV7-6
CASSPRQGSTNEKLFF
>TRBJ1-1|TRBV19
CASSTLVEAFF
>TRBJ1-3|TRBV15
CATSTLGRAHSGNTIYF
>TRBJ2-2|TRBV5-1
CASSRRRENTGELFF
>TRBJ1-1|TRBV5-4
CASSFRENTEAFF
>TRBJ1-1|TRBV7-9
CARDPGGLNTEAFF
>TRBJ2-3|TRBV27
CASSGASGRAWDTQYF
>TRBJ2-7|TRBV10-1
CASSGQQGTPYEQYF
>TRBJ1-1|TRBV2
CASSERGWDTEAFF
>TRBJ2-7|TRBV4-1
CASSQDLAGVSYEQYF
>TRBJ1-5|TRBV12-5
CASGPSEIRDRGNNQPQHF
>TRBJ1-5|TRBV18
CASSLDIGNQPQHF
>TRBJ2-1|TRBV9
CASSVRLAGDYNEQFF
>TRBJ2-1|TRBV4-3
CASSQDPGLGQFF
>TRBJ1-2|TRBV7-8
CASSLAGQGANYGYTF
>TRBJ1-2|TRBV4-3
CASSQGRQGRPYGYTF
>TRBJ1-2|TRBV6-1
CASKGGVHVYGYTF
>TRBJ2-7|TRBV7-9
CASSPLLPGLAGYEQYF
>TRBJ2-3|TRBV5-1
CASSWWDTKGAADTQYF
>TRBJ2-7|TRBV2
CAIQGQEQYF
>TRBJ2-7|TRBV18
CASSLGTGTSSYEQYF
>TRBJ1-1|TRBV29-1
CSVEGSGQGSNTEAFF
>TRBJ2-7|TRBV10-1
CASSWDRSYEQYF
>TRBJ2-4|TRBV15
CATSRDSWSRGAKNIQYF
>TRBJ1-5|TRBV18
CASSPSGTLNQPQHF
>TRBJ1-1|TRBV5-1
CASSLASLGLTEAFF
>TRBJ1-1|TRBV5-1
CASILNTEAFF
>TRBJ1-1|TRBV7-2
CASSSPLGLGTEAFF
>TRBJ1-1|TRBV12-5
CASGLGQGARNTEAFF
>TRBJ1-2|TRBV6-5
CASSGGRLYGYTF
>TRBJ2-7|TRBV27
CASSFGVEQYF
>TRBJ2-7|TRBV6-5
CASSYSSGFSYEQYF
>TRBJ2-3|TRBV21-1
CASSKAPSSGRGDTQYF
>TRBJ1-5|TRBV28
CASSLDYYSNQPQHF
>TRBJ1-6|TRBV5-3
CARSPWTENSPLHF
>TRBJ2-2|TRBV7-2
CASSLTRANTGELFF
>TRBJ2-3|TRBV4-1
CASSQGDRELGTQYF
>TRBJ2-2|TRBV6-1
CASSGVAGTGELFF
>TRBJ1-6|TRBV6-5
CASQQARIYNSPLHF
>TRBJ1-4|TRBV30
CARSVRGNEKLFF
>TRBJ1-2|TRBV28
CASRRPSGENYGYTF
>TRBJ1-1|TRBV5-4
CASSLSPIQEAFF
>TRBJ2-7|TRBV5-4
CASSLPGLAGGSYEQYF
>.|TRBV7-8
CASSSQSSGRYEQYF
>TRBJ1-1|TRBV18
CASSPLTGEDTEAFF
>TRBJ2-7|TRBV4-1
CASSPNQGTHSYEQYF
>TRBJ2-4|TRBV12-5
CASGRTPPDIQYF
>TRBJ2-3|TRBV4-1
CASSQAKGAGADTQYF
>TRBJ2-7|TRBV5-1
CASSLGDQGPHEQYF
>TRBJ2-5|TRBV23-1
CASSQKRGGRQETQYF
>TRBJ2-7|TRBV7-2
CASSLAVTGGTDEQYF
>TRBJ2-1|TRBV5-4
CASSSDSFYNEQFF
>TRBJ2-7|TRBV20-1
CSAGGTVEQYF
>TRBJ1-5|TRBV7-8
CASSLAGDSYSNQPQHF
>TRBJ1-4|TRBV27
CASTSLGTGDEKLFF
>TRBJ1-1|TRBV5-1
CASNEGAGEAFF
>TRBJ1-4|TRBV18
CASSPGGWGNLFF
>TRBJ2-7|TRBV4-3
CASSQDGTGADEQYF